A selection of T cell receptor beta chains follows, all from one sample in a study of T cells in Graves' hyperthyroidism and ophthalmopathy. From the multiplex PCR reads, TCRdb called clonotypes with MiXCR, one entry per CDR3 protein. Of approximately 420,000 distinct CDR3 sequences detected, around 13% appear once; the ten largest clones hold 5% to 6%. The sample comprised blood. The receptors here all came from a woman aged 18-29 years with Graves' hyperthyroidism. Each CDR3 is given with its conserved first and last residue. The D gene is left open where the match is weak. The listing skips clone size in some rows; elsewhere it reads once, few, many or a size class.

many,TRBJ2-5,-,TRBV3-1,TGTGCCAGCAGCCAAATGTCAGGCTCAGGGCTGACCCAGTACTTC,CASSQMSGSGLTQYF
-,TRBJ2-5,-,TRBV27,TGTGCCAGCAGTTTTAACGGGAGATCAGAGACCCAGTACTTC,CASSFNGRSETQYF
many,TRBJ2-7,-,TRBV28,TGTGCCAGCAGCCTTGACAGAATTACCTACGAGCAGTACTTC,CASSLDRITYEQYF
many,TRBJ1-2,-,TRBV6-1,TGTGCCAGCAGTGATACCATCTATGGCTACACCTTC,CASSDTIYGYTF
many,TRBJ2-7,-,TRBV20-1,TGCAGTGCTAGGGACCTCCGCTCCTACGAGCAGTACTTC,CSARDLRSYEQYF
many,TRBJ1-5,TRBD1,TRBV3-1,TGTGCCAGCAGCCAAGGAGGGACAGGGAGGGTGGATCAGCCCCAGCATTTT,CASSQGGTGRVDQPQHF
few,TRBJ2-7,-,TRBV4-1,TGCGCCAGCAGTCAGGGGGGTACCATCTACGAGCAGTACTTC,CASSQGGTIYEQYF
few,TRBJ2-3,TRBD1,TRBV5-4,TGTGCCAGCAGCTTGGTGGGACAGGACACAGATACGCAGTATTTT,CASSLVGQDTDTQYF
-,TRBJ2-7,-,TRBV6-1,TGTGCCAGCAGTGAATCGCTCTCCTACGAGCAGTACTTC,CASSESLSYEQYF
many,TRBJ2-7,TRBD1,TRBV12-3/TRBV12-4,TGTGCCAGCAGTTACCGGGACAGGTCCTCCGAGCAGTACTTC,CASSYRDRSSEQYF
many,TRBJ2-3,-,TRBV7-2,TGTGCCAGCAGCTTAGCGTCAGCGGCCACAGATACGCAGTATTTT,CASSLASAATDTQYF
many,TRBJ2-3,TRBD1,TRBV20-1,TGCAGTGCCCCTGACAGGGTCGCAGATACGCAGTATTTT,CSAPDRVADTQYF
-,TRBJ2-7,-,TRBV12-3/TRBV12-4,TGTGCCAGCAGAGCCTCAGGGAGTCGGGTTAACGAGCAGTACTTC,CASRASGSRVNEQYF
many,TRBJ2-7,-,TRBV7-9,TGTGCCAGCAGCTTATTTCCTTCCCGGGCGCCCGAGCAGTACTTC,CASSLFPSRAPEQYF